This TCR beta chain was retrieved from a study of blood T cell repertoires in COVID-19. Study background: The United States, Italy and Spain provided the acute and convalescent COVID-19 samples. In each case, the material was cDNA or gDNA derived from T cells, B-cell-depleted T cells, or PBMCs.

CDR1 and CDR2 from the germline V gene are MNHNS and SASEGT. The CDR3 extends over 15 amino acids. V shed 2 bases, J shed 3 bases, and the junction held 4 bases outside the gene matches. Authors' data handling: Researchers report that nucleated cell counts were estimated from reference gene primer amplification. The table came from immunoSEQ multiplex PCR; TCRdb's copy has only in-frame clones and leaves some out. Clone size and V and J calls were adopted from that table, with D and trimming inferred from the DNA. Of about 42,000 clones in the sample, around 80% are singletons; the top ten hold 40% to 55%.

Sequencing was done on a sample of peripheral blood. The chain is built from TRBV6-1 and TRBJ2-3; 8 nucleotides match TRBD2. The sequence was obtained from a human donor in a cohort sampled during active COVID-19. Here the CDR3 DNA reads TGTGCCAGCAGTGAAAAGCGGGGGATAACAGATACGCAGTATTTT. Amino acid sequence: CASSEKRGITDTQYF.